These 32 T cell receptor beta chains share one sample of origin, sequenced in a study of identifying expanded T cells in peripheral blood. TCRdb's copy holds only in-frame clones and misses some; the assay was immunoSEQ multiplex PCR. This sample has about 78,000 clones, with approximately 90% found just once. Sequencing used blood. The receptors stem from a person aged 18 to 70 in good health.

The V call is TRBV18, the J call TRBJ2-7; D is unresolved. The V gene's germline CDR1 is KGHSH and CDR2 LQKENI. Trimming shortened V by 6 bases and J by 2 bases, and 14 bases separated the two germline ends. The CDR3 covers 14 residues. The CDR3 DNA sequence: TGTGCCAGCTCCGTGGCCGCACAGACCTACGAGCAGTACTTC. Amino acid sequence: CASSVAAQTYEQYF.

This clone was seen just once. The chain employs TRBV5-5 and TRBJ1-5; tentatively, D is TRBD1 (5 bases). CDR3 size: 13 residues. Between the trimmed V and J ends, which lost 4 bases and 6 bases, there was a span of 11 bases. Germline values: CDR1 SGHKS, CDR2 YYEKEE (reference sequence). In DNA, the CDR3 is TGTGCCAGCAGCCGGGACGTCGGTCAGCCCCAGCATTTT. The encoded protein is CASSRDVGQPQHF.

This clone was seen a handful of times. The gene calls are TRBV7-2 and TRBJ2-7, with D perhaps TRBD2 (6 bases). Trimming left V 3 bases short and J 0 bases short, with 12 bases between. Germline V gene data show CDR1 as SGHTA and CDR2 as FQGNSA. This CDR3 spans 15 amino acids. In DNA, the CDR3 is TGTGCCAGCAGCTTTGGGCCGCGGGGCTCCTACGAGCAGTACTTC. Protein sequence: CASSFGPRGSYEQYF.

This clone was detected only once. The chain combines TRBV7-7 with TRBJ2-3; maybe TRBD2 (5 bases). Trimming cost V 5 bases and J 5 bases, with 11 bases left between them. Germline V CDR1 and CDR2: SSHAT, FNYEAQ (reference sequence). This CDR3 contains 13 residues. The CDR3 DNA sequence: TGTGCCAGCAGCCGCGGGTATGGAGATACGCAGTATTTT. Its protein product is CASSRGYGDTQYF.

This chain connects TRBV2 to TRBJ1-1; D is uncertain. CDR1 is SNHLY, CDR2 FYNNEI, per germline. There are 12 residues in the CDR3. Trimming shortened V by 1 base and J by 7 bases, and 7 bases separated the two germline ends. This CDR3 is CASSEGVIEAFF. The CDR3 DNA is TGTGCCAGCAGTGAAGGGGTCATTGAAGCTTTCTTT.

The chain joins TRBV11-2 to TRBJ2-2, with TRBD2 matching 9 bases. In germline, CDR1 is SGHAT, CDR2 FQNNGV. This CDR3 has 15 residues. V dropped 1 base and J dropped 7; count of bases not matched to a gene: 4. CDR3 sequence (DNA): TGTGCCAGCAGCTTAGGGACTAGCGTATTCGGGGAGCTGTTTTTT. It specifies CASSLGTSVFGELFF.

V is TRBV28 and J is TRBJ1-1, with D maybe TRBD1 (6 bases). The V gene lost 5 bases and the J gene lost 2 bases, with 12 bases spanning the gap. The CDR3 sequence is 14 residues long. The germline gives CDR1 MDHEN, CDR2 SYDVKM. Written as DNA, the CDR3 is TGTGCCAGCAGTAGGGGGGCAGATAACACTGAAGCTTTCTTT. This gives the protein CASSRGADNTEAFF.

This CDR3 reads CASSLTGFTRETQYF. The CDR3 nucleotides read TGTGCCAGCAGCCTGACAGGTTTTACCAGAGAGACCCAGTACTTC. The V call is TRBV6-5, the J call TRBJ2-5; D is possibly TRBD1 (6 bases). Between the trimmed V and J ends, which lost 6 bases and 4 bases, there was a span of 18 bases. This CDR3 is 15 amino acids long. Germline V gene lookup returns CDR1 MNHEY and CDR2 SVGAGI.

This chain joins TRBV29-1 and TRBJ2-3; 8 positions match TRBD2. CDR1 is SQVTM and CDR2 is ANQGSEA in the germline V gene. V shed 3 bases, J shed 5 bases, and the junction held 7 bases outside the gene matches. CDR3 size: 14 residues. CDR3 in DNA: TGCAGCGTTGAGGGCGGGGCGGGGGGAGATACGCAGTATTTT. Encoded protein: CSVEGGAGGDTQYF.

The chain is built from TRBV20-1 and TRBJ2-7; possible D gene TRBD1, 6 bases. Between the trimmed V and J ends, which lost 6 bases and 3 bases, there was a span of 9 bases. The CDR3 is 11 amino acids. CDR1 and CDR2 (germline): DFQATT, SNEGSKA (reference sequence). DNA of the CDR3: TGCAGTGCCCTGGACAGCTACGAGCAGTACTTC. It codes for CSALDSYEQYF.

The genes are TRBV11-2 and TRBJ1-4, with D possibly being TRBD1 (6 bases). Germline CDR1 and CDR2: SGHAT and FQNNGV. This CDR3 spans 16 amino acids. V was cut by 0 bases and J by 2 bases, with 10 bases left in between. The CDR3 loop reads CASSLDMRGTNEKLFF. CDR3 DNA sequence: TGTGCCAGCAGCTTAGACATGAGGGGGACTAATGAAAAACTGTTTTTT.

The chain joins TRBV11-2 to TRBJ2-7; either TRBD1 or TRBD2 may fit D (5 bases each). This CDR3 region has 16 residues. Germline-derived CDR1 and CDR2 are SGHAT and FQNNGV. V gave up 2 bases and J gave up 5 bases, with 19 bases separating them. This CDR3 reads CASSLFQRLQVDEQYF. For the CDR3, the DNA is TGTGCCAGCAGCTTATTTCAGCGGCTACAGGTCGACGAGCAGTACTTC.

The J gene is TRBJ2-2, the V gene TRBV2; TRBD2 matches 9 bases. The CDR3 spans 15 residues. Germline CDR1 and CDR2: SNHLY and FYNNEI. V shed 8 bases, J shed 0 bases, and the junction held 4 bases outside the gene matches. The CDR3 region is CASLAGMTNTGELFF. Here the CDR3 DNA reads TGTGCCAGCCTAGCGGGGATGACGAACACCGGGGAGCTGTTTTTT.

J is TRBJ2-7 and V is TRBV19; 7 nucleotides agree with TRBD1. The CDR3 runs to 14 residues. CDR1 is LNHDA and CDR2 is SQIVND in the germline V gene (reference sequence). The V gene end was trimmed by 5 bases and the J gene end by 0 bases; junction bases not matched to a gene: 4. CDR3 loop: CASSETGNSYEQYF. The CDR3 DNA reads TGTGCCAGTAGTGAGACAGGGAACTCCTACGAGCAGTACTTC.

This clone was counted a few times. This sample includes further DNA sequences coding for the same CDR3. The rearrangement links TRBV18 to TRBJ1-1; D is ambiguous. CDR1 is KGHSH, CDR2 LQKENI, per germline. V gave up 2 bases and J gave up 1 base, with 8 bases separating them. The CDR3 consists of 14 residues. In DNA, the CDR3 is TGTGCCAGCTCACCAGGAGCCGGGAACACTGAAGCTTTCTTT. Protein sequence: CASSPGAGNTEAFF.

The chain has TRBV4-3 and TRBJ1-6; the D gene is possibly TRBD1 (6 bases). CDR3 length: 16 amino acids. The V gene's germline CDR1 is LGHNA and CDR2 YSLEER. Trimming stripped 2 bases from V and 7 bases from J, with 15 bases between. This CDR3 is CASSQRGFRSNSPLHF. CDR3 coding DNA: TGCGCCAGCAGCCAAAGGGGGTTTCGATCGAATTCACCCCTCCACTTT.

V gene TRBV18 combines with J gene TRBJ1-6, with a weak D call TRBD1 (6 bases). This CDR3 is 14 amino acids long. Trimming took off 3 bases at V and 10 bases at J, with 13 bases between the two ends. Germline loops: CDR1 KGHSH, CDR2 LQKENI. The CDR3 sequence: CASSPPGGGSPLHF. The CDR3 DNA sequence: TGTGCCAGCTCACCCCCCGGGGGCGGCTCACCCCTCCACTTT.

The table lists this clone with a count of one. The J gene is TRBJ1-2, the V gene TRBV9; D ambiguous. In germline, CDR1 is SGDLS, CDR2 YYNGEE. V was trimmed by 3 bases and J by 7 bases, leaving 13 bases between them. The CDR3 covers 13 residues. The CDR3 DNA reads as TGTGCCAGCAGCGCACGTCTCTGGGGTGGCTACACCTTC. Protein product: CASSARLWGGYTF. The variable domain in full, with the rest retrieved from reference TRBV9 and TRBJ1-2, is DSGVTQTPKHLITATGQRVTLRCSPRSGDLSVYWYQQSLDQGLQFLIQYYNGEERAKGNILERFSAQQFPDLHSELNLSSLELGDSALYFCASSARLWGGYTFGSGTRLTVV.

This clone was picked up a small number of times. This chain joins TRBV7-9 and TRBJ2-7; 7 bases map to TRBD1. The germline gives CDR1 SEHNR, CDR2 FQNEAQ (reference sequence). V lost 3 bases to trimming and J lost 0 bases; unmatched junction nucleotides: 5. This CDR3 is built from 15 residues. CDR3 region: CASSLGTALSYEQYF. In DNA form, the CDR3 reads TGTGCCAGCAGCTTGGGGACAGCACTCTCCTACGAGCAGTACTTC.

CDR3 residues: CASSGGPEQFF. DNA of the CDR3: TGTGCCAGCAGCGGAGGACCAGAGCAGTTCTTC. The chain carries TRBV7-9 and TRBJ2-1; a possible D gene is TRBD2 (5 bases). CDR3 size: 11 residues. V was pared by 5 bases and J by 10 bases, with 9 bases between. Germline lookup yields CDR1 SEHNR and CDR2 FQNEAQ (reference sequence). The variable domain in full, with the rest retrieved from reference TRBV7-9 and TRBJ2-1, is DTGVSQNPRHKITKRGQNVTFRCDPISEHNRLYWYRQTLGQGPEFLTYFQNEAQLEKSRLLSDRFSAERPKGSFSTLEIQRTEQGDSAMYLCASSGGPEQFFGPGTRLTVL.

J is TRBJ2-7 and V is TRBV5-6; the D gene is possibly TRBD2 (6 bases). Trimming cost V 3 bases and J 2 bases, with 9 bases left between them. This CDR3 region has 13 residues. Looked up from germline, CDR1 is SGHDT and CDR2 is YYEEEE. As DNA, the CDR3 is TGTGCCAGCAGCTGGGGGGACCCCTACGAGCAGTACTTC. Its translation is CASSWGDPYEQYF. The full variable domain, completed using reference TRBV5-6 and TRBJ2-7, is DAGVTQSPTHLIKTRGQQVTLRCSPKSGHDTVSWYQQALGQGPQFIFQYYEEEERQRGNFPDRFSGHQFPNYSSELNVNALLLGDSALYLCASSWGDPYEQYFGPGTRLTVT.

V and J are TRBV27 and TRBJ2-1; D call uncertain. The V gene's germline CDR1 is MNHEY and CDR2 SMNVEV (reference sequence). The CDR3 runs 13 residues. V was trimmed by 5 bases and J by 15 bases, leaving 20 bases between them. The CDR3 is CASSPVRDAAGFF. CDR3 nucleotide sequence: TGTGCCAGCAGTCCAGTGCGAGACGCCGCCGGGTTCTTC.

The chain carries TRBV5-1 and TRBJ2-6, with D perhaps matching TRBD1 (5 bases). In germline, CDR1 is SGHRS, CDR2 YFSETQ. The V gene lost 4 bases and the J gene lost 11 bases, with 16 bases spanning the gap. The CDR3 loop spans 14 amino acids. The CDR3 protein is CASSVYQGRDVLTF. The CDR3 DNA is TGCGCCAGCAGCGTCTACCAGGGTCGGGACGTCCTGACTTTC.

The DNA of the CDR3 is TGTGCCAGCAGCTTGGCTGAGGGTTGGAGGGACACTGAAGCTTTCTTT. It translates to CASSLAEGWRDTEAFF. The chain employs TRBV5-4 and TRBJ1-1; D is undetermined. Germline CDR1 is SGHNT and CDR2 is YYREEE (reference sequence). The CDR3 is 16 residues long. Trimming stripped 0 bases from V and 3 bases from J, with 15 bases between.

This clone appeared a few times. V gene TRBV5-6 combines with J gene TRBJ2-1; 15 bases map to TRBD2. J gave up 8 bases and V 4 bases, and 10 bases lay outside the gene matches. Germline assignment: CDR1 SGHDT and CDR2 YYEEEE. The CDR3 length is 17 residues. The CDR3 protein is CASSLLGLAGGGHEQFF. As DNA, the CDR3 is TGTGCCAGCAGCCTTCTGGGACTAGCGGGGGGAGGCCATGAGCAGTTCTTC.

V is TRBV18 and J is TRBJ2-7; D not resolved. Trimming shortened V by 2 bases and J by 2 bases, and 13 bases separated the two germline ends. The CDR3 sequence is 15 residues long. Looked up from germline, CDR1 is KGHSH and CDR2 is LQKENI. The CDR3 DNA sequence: TGTGCCAGCTCACCAACAAGCGATGCCACCTACGAGCAGTACTTC. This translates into CASSPTSDATYEQYF.

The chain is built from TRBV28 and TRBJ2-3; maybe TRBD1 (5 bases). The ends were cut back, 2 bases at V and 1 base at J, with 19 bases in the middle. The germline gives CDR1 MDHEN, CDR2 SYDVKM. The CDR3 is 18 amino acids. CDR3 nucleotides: TGTGCCAGCAGTTTAGATACCAACCCCCGGACACGCACAGATACGCAGTATTTT. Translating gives CASSLDTNPRTRTDTQYF.

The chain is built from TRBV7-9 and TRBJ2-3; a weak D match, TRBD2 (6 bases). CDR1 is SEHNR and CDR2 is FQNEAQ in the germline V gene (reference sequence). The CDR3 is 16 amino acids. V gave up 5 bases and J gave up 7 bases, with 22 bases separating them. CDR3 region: CASSLKGGMGSNTQYF. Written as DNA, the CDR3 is TGTGCCAGCAGCCTAAAGGGAGGAATGGGTTCAAATACGCAGTATTTT.

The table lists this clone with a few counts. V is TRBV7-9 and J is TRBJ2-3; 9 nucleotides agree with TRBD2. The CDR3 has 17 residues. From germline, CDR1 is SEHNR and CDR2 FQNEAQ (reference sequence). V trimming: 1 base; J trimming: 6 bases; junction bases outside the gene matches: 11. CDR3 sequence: CASSLDLAAGGRDTQYF. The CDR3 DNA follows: TGTGCCAGCAGCTTAGACCTAGCTGCGGGGGGGCGGGATACGCAGTATTTT.

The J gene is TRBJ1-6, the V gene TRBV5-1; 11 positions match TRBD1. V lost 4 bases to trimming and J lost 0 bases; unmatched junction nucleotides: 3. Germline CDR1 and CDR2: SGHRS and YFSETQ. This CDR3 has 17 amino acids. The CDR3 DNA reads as TGCGCCAGCAGCCGGGACAGGGGGAGCTCCTATAATTCACCCCTCCACTTT. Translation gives CASSRDRGSSYNSPLHF. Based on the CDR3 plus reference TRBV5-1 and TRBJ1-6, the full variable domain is KAGVTQTPRYLIKTRGQQVTLSCSPISGHRSVSWYQQTPGQGLQFLFEYFSETQRNKGNFPGRFSGRQFSNSRSEMNVSTLELGDSALYLCASSRDRGSSYNSPLHFGNGTRLTVT.

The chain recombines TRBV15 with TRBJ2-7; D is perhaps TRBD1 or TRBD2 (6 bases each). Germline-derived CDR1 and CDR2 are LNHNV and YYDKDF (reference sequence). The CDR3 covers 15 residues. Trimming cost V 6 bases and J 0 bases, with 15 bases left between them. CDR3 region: CATRARGVSSYEQYF. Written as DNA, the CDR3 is TGTGCCACCAGAGCTAGGGGGGTTTCCTCCTACGAGCAGTACTTC.

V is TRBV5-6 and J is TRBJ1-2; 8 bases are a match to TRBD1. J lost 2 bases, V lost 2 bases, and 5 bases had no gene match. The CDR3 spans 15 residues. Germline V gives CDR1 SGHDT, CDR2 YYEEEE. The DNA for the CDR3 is TGTGCCAGCAGCTTAGTGGGACAGGAAAACTATGGCTACACCTTC. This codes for CASSLVGQENYGYTF.